These 28 T cell receptor beta chains were sequenced from one sample in a study of cytomegalovirus exposure and HLA in healthy donors. 13 Jbeta primers and 60 Vbeta primers were used for the PCR. Profiling relied on immunoSEQ multiplex PCR, and the TCRdb table lists in-frame clones only, not all of them. The table records 210,000 or so clones, about 74% of them present only once. The sample was PBMCs. The receptors derive from a middle-aged man in good health and CMV-seronegative.

This chain connects TRBV28 to TRBJ2-6, with a possible D match to TRBD1 (6 bases). Germline V gene data show CDR1 as MDHEN and CDR2 as SYDVKM. The CDR3 consists of 17 residues. The V and J ends lost 4 bases and 0 bases respectively, with 13 bases between them. CDR3 nucleotide sequence: TGTGCCAGCAGTTCAGACAGGCGTAGCTCTGGGGCCAACGTCCTGACTTTC. Translation gives CASSSDRRSSGANVLTF.

This rearrangement joins TRBV19 to TRBJ1-2; possible D gene TRBD1, 5 bases. Germline CDR1 is LNHDA and CDR2 is SQIVND (reference sequence). Trimming stripped 2 bases from V and 3 bases from J, with 16 bases between. The CDR3 contains 16 residues. The CDR3 DNA reads as TGTGCCAGTAGTATAAGGAGGGAGACGGGGCACTATGGCTACACCTTC. Protein product: CASSIRRETGHYGYTF.

This rearrangement joins TRBV9 to TRBJ2-3; weak D call: TRBD2 (5 bases). V gave up 3 bases and J gave up 8 bases, with 7 bases separating them. The CDR3 is 11 residues long. Germline lookup yields CDR1 SGDLS and CDR2 YYNGEE. Written as DNA, the CDR3 is TGTGCCAGCAGCGCAGAGGGTACGCAGTATTTT. This translates into CASSAEGTQYF.

The chain has TRBV6-1 and TRBJ1-2; 8 bases map to TRBD1. Germline loops: CDR1 MNHNS, CDR2 SASEGT. CDR3 length: 13 residues. The trim removed 3 bases at V and 3 bases at J, leaving 0 bases unmatched. CDR3 nucleotide sequence: TGTGCCAGCAGTGAGACAGGGGACTATGGCTACACCTTC. The encoded protein is CASSETGDYGYTF.

This sequence joins TRBV28 and TRBJ2-3, with 9 bases fitting TRBD1. J was trimmed by 6 bases and V by 3 bases; bases with no gene match: 4. The germline gives CDR1 MDHEN, CDR2 SYDVKM. There are 14 residues in the CDR3. The CDR3 nucleotides are TGTGCCAGCAGTTTTGACAGGGGGTCCGATACGCAGTATTTT. It translates to CASSFDRGSDTQYF.

In its sample, this clone was seen once. A junction end diverges from the germline sequence, so it may reflect a read error. The chain has TRBV2 and TRBJ2-5; the match to TRBD2 covers 7 bases. Germline CDR1 reads SNHLY; CDR2 reads FYNNEI. This CDR3 contains 14 residues. The CDR3 protein is CASIEGTAGVTQYF. The DNA of the CDR3 is TGTGCCAGCATTGAAGGGACGGCGGGAGTGACCCAGTACTTC. The variable domain in full, completed from reference TRBV2 and TRBJ2-5, reads EPEVTQTPSHQVTQMGQEVILRCVPISNHLYFYWYRQILGQKVEFLVSFYNNEISEKSEIFDDQFSVERPDGSNFTLKIRSTKLEDSAMYFCASIEGTAGVTQYFGPGTRLLVL.

The chain has TRBV29-1 and TRBJ2-5; D is perhaps TRBD1 (5 bases). Gene TRBJ2-7 matches the end of the DNA better, so the J call may be wrong. Germline values: CDR1 SQVTM, CDR2 ANQGSEA. This CDR3 spans 12 amino acids. The CDR3 is CSVDRGANEQYF. CDR3 coding DNA: TGCAGCGTTGATAGGGGCGCCAACGAGCAGTACTTC.

CDR3: CSVKTGVDQPQHF. The CDR3 DNA reads as TGCAGCGTAAAAACAGGGGTAGATCAGCCCCAGCATTTT. The V call is TRBV29-1, the J call TRBJ1-5; 7 nucleotides line up with TRBD1. CDR3 size: 13 residues. The junction had 7 bases not matched to a gene; V was cut back by 6 bases and J by 5 bases. Germline CDR1 is SQVTM and CDR2 is ANQGSEA.

This clone was observed a handful of times. The chain joins TRBV27 to TRBJ2-1, with 7 positions matching TRBD2. Germline V lookup: CDR1 MNHEY, CDR2 SMNVEV (reference sequence). V lost 3 bases and J lost 5; bases outside the gene matches: 1. The CDR3 contains 13 residues. The CDR3 sequence: CASSLRGNNEQFF. In DNA, the CDR3 is TGTGCCAGCAGTTTGCGGGGGAACAATGAGCAGTTCTTC.

The chain has TRBV28 and TRBJ1-4, with TRBD1 identical over 8 bases. Germline V gene lookup returns CDR1 MDHEN and CDR2 SYDVKM. The CDR3 is 15 amino acids. V lost 1 base to trimming and J lost 8 bases; unmatched junction nucleotides: 6. The CDR3 nucleotides are TGTGCCAGCAGTTTATCAGGGGGCCATGGGGAAAAACTGTTTTTT. It is translated as CASSLSGGHGEKLFF.

Note on this clone: In the same sample, other DNA sequences code for this CDR3. The rearrangement joins TRBV5-1 to TRBJ2-1; 9 bases map to TRBD2. Per germline, CDR1 SGHRS and CDR2 YFSETQ. CDR3 length: 15 residues. V lost 2 bases to trimming and J lost 2 bases; unmatched junction nucleotides: 2. The CDR3 DNA follows: TGCGCCAGCAGCTTCAGCGGGGGGACCTACAATGAGCAGTTCTTC. This codes for CASSFSGGTYNEQFF.

The J gene is TRBJ2-4, the V gene TRBV5-1; 9 nucleotides match TRBD1. This CDR3 has 13 residues. With 4 bases clipped from V and 6 bases from J, the junction kept 2 bases outside the gene matches. CDR1 SGHRS and CDR2 YFSETQ come from the germline V gene. The DNA for the CDR3 is TGCGCCAGCAGCCCGGACAGGGGAAACATTCAGTACTTC. Translation: CASSPDRGNIQYF.

This clone was counted a few times. The chain carries TRBV9 and TRBJ2-1; the match to TRBD1 covers 9 bases. Germline V gene lookup returns CDR1 SGDLS and CDR2 YYNGEE. With 0 bases clipped from V and 8 bases from J, the junction kept 6 bases outside the gene matches. The CDR3 is 15 amino acids. This CDR3 is CASSVEGQGADEQFF. Here the CDR3 DNA reads TGTGCCAGCAGCGTAGAGGGACAGGGAGCGGATGAGCAGTTCTTC.

V usage is TRBV5-6 and J usage is TRBJ1-1, with D perhaps TRBD1 (6 bases). Germline V gives CDR1 SGHDT, CDR2 YYEEEE. V was trimmed by 4 bases and J by 1 base, leaving 14 bases between them. The CDR3 covers 15 residues. CDR3 coding DNA: TGTGCCAGCAGCGAAACCTTACAGGGGAACACTGAAGCTTTCTTT. Its protein is CASSETLQGNTEAFF.

This clone was observed a handful of times. The chain carries TRBV6-6 and TRBJ2-4, with a weak D call TRBD2 (6 bases). The CDR3 has 14 residues. V lost 2 bases to trimming and J lost 7 bases, with 12 bases between them. Germline loops: CDR1 MNHNY, CDR2 SVGAGI (reference sequence). CDR3 amino acids: CASSYGGSENIQYF. The DNA for the CDR3 is TGTGCCAGCAGTTACGGGGGGTCCGAGAACATTCAGTACTTC.

The J gene is TRBJ1-6, the V gene TRBV25-1; D gene unclear. CDR1 is MGHDK and CDR2 is SYGVNS in the germline V gene. The ends were cut back, 3 bases at V and 5 bases at J, with 11 bases in the middle. This CDR3 spans 15 amino acids. The CDR3 is CASSDGQANNSPLHF. The DNA of the CDR3 is TGTGCCAGCAGTGATGGGCAGGCAAATAATTCACCCCTCCACTTT.

A few counts support this clone. The V call is TRBV19, the J call TRBJ2-1, with a weak D call TRBD2 (5 bases). The germline V gene encodes CDR1 LNHDA and CDR2 SQIVND (reference sequence). The CDR3 loop spans 12 amino acids. With 11 bases removed from V and 0 bases from J, the gap between germline ends came to 8 bases. CDR3 DNA sequence: TGTGCCTCGGGGAGCTCCTACAATGAGCAGTTCTTC. Amino acid sequence: CASGSSYNEQFF.

The rearrangement links TRBV7-3 to TRBJ1-1, with D tentatively TRBD1 (6 bases). CDR3 length: 15 residues. Germline CDR1 is SGHTA and CDR2 is FQGTGA. Between the trimmed V and J ends, which lost 5 bases and 0 bases, there was a span of 13 bases. The CDR3 spells CASSPGQIMNTEAFF. The CDR3 nucleotides read TGTGCCAGCAGCCCCGGACAGATCATGAACACTGAAGCTTTCTTT.

This clone was seen a single time. This chain links TRBV5-6 with TRBJ2-5; tentative D call: TRBD1 (6 bases). Germline assignment: CDR1 SGHDT and CDR2 YYEEEE. Trimming removed 4 bases at V and 1 base at J, with 11 bases between. This CDR3 has 14 residues. This CDR3 is CASSTGPRQETQYF. In DNA, the CDR3 is TGTGCCAGCAGCACAGGGCCCCGCCAAGAGACCCAGTACTTC.

The chain joins TRBV7-9 to TRBJ2-1; 15 bases align to TRBD2. The V segment lost 6 bases and the J segment 3 bases; nucleotides outside the gene matches: 3. The CDR3 runs 16 residues. CDR1 and CDR2 (germline): SEHNR, FQNEAQ (reference sequence). The CDR3 DNA reads as TGTGCCAGCAGGGGGACTAGCGGGGGGAACTACAATGAGCAGTTCTTC. It translates to CASRGTSGGNYNEQFF. Complete variable domain (other parts from reference TRBV7-9 and TRBJ2-1): DTGVSQNPRHKITKRGQNVTFRCDPISEHNRLYWYRQTLGQGPEFLTYFQNEAQLEKSRLLSDRFSAERPKGSFSTLEIQRTEQGDSAMYLCASRGTSGGNYNEQFFGPGTRLTVL.

This chain connects TRBV30 to TRBJ2-7; weak D call: TRBD2 (5 bases). Trimming left V 1 base short and J 0 bases short, with 10 bases between. This CDR3 comprises 14 residues. Germline CDR1 reads GTSNPN; CDR2 reads SVGIG (reference sequence). In DNA, the CDR3 is TGTGCCTGGAGTGAAGAGGGCCCCTCCTACGAGCAGTACTTC. Its protein product is CAWSEEGPSYEQYF.

Here the CDR3 reads CASSLPVELDREFTDTQYF. The CDR3, as DNA: TGTGCCAGCAGCTTACCCGTAGAGTTAGACAGGGAATTCACAGATACGCAGTATTTT. The gene calls are TRBV5-4 and TRBJ2-3; 7 bases line up with TRBD1. The J segment lost 2 bases and the V segment lost 2 bases, leaving 17 bases of the junction unmatched. From germline, CDR1 is SGHNT and CDR2 YYREEE (reference sequence). The CDR3 length is 19 residues.

This chain links TRBV7-2 with TRBJ2-5, with 13 bases lining up with TRBD2. Trimming removed 5 bases from V and 5 bases from J; junction bases left unmatched: 8. CDR3 length equals 16 residues. In germline, CDR1 is SGHTA, CDR2 FQGNSA. CDR3 region: CASSQRLAGGMETQYF. The CDR3 nucleotides read TGTGCCAGCAGCCAACGACTAGCGGGAGGAATGGAGACCCAGTACTTC.

This rearrangement joins TRBV25-1 to TRBJ1-1, with a possible D match to TRBD1 (5 bases). This CDR3 is built from 15 residues. Germline V CDR1 and CDR2: MGHDK, SYGVNS. Trimming took 3 bases from V and 3 from J, leaving 14 bases between them. The CDR3 loop is CASSEFQGRYTEAFF. The CDR3 DNA sequence: TGTGCCAGCAGTGAGTTTCAGGGAAGGTACACTGAAGCTTTCTTT. Drawing the rest from reference TRBV25-1 and TRBJ1-1, the complete variable domain is EADIYQTPRYLVIGTGKKITLECSQTMGHDKMYWYQQDPGMELHLIHYSYGVNSTEKGDLSSESTVSRIRTEHFPLTLESARPSHTSQYLCASSEFQGRYTEAFFGQGTRLTVV.

This rearrangement joins TRBV5-1 to TRBJ1-2; a weak D match, TRBD1 (5 bases). The CDR3 consists of 14 residues. The germline CDR1 and CDR2 sequences are SGHRS and YFSETQ. The germline V and J ends were trimmed by 4 bases and 6 bases, with 16 bases remaining between them. This chain's CDR3 is CASSLAGKQDGYTF. In DNA form, the CDR3 reads TGCGCCAGCAGCCTTGCGGGGAAACAGGATGGCTACACCTTC.

CDR3 nucleotides: TGCGCCAGCAGCTTAGGACTAGCGGCCAATTTCTTCAATGAGCAGTTCTTC. Translated, it gives CASSLGLAANFFNEQFF. The chain employs TRBV5-1 and TRBJ2-1; 10 nucleotides match TRBD2. V trimming: 2 bases; J trimming: 6 bases; junction bases outside the gene matches: 11. Germline V gene data show CDR1 as SGHRS and CDR2 as YFSETQ. This CDR3 has 17 amino acids.

This chain links TRBV7-4 with TRBJ1-4; possibly TRBD1 for D (5 bases). V lost 1 base, J lost 3 bases, and 12 bases lay in between. Germline V gene sequence: CDR1 SGHVT, CDR2 SQSDAQ. The CDR3 consists of 16 residues. The chain's CDR3 is CASSLEAGLPNEKLFF. The CDR3 region has the DNA TGTGCCAGCAGCTTAGAGGCAGGGCTTCCTAATGAAAAACTGTTTTTT.

This clone occurred once. This sequence joins TRBV7-2 and TRBJ2-4; 8 bases are a match to TRBD1. V lost 6 bases and J lost 3; bases outside the gene matches: 10. The V gene's germline CDR1 is SGHTA and CDR2 FQGNSA. The CDR3 contains 16 residues. In DNA form, the CDR3 reads TGTGCCAGCAGTCACTCGGACAGGGAAGGCAAAAACATTCAGTACTTC. Translating gives CASSHSDREGKNIQYF.